This TCR beta chain was captured by sequencing in a study of T cell changes during pregnancy in multiple sclerosis. CDR3 length: 17 amino acids. Germline V lookup: CDR1 MNHEY, CDR2 SMNVEV (reference sequence). TCRdb's copy holds only in-frame clones and misses some; the assay was immunoSEQ multiplex PCR. The data contain about 32,000 clones, 91% of them singletons. This chain links TRBV27 with TRBJ2-5; 7 positions agree with TRBD1. The J call may be mistaken, given a closer DNA end match to TRBJ2-7. The TCR comes from a female donor in good health, enrolled as a control in a pregnancy study. Sequencing was performed on CD8+ T cells from peripheral blood mononuclear cells, taken in the second trimester of pregnancy. This CDR3 is CASSPIAGDSLSYEQYF. The CDR3 bases are TGTGCCAGCAGTCCCATAGCCGGGGACAGTCTCTCCTACGAGCAGTACTTC.